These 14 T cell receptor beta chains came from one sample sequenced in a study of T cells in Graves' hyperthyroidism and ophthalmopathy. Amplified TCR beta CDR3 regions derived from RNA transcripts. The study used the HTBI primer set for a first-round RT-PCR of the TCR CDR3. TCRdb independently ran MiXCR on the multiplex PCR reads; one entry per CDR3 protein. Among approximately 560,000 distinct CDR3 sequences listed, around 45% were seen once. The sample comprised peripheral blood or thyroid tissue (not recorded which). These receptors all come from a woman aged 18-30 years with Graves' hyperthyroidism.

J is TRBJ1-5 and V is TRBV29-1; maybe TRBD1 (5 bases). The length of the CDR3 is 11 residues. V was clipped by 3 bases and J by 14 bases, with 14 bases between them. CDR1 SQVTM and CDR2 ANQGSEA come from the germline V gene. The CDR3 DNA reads TGCAGCGTTGAGGGGGGAACGTACGAGCATTTT. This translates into CSVEGGTYEHF.

The CDR3 region is CSVEGTFGSLEQYF. For the CDR3, the DNA is TGCAGCGTTGAAGGGACTTTTGGTTCCTTAGAGCAGTACTTC. The rearrangement joins TRBV29-1 to TRBJ2-7, with a possible D match to TRBD2 (5 bases). Deletions cut 1 base from V and 7 bases from J, with 17 bases between. From germline, CDR1 is SQVTM and CDR2 ANQGSEA. The CDR3 length is 14 residues.

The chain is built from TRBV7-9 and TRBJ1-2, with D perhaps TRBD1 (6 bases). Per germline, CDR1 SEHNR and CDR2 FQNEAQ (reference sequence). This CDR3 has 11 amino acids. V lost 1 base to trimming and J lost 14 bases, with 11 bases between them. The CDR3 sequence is CASSLGGPLTF. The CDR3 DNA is TGTGCCAGCAGCTTAGGGGGGCCTCTAACCTTC.

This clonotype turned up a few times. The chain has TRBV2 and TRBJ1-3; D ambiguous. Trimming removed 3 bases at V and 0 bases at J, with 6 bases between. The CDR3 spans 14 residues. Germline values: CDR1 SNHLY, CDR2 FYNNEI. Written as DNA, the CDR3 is TGTGCCAGCAGTGACTGGATCTCTGGAAACACCATATATTTT. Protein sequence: CASSDWISGNTIYF.

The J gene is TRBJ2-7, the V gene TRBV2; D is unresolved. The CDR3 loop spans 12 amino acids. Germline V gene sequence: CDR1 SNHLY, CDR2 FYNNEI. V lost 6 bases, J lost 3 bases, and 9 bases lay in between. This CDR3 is CASRRRFYEQYF. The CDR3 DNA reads TGTGCCAGCAGAAGGAGATTCTACGAGCAGTACTTC.

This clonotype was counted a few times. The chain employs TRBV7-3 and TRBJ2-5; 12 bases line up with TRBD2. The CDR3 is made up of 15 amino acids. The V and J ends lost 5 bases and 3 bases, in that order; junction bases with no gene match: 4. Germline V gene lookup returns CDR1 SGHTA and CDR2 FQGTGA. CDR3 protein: CASSQRLAGEETQYF. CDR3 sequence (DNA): TGTGCCAGCAGCCAACGACTAGCGGGAGAAGAGACCCAGTACTTC.

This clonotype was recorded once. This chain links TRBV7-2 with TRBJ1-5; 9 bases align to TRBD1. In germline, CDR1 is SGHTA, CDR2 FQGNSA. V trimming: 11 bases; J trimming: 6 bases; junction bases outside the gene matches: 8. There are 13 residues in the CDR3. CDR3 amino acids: CAWKQGAGQPQHF. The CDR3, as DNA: TGTGCCTGGAAACAGGGGGCAGGTCAGCCCCAGCATTTT.

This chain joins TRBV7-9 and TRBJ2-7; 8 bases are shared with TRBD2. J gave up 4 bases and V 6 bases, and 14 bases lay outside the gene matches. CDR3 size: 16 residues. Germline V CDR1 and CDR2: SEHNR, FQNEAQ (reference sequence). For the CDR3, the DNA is TGTGCCAGCAGTCCACTTCGGCGGGAGGCCCGTTACGAGCAGTACTTC. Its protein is CASSPLRREARYEQYF.

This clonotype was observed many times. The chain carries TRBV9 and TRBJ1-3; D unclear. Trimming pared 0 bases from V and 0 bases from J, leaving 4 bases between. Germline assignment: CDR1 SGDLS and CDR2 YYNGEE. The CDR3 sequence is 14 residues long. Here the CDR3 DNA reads TGTGCCAGCAGCGTAGAGAGCTCTGGAAACACCATATATTTT. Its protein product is CASSVESSGNTIYF.

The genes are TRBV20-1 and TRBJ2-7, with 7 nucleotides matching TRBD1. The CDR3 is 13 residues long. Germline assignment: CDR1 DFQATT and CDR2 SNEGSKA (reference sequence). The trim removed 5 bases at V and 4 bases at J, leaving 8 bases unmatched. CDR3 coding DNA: TGCAGTGCTGTCCGGGACAGCCCTTACGAGCAGTACTTC. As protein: CSAVRDSPYEQYF.

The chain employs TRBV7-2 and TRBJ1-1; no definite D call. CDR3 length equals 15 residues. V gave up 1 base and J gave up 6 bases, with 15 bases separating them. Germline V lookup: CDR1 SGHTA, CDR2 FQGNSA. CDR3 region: CASSLGRKWGAEAFF. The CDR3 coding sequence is TGTGCCAGCAGCTTAGGCCGGAAGTGGGGAGCTGAAGCTTTCTTT.

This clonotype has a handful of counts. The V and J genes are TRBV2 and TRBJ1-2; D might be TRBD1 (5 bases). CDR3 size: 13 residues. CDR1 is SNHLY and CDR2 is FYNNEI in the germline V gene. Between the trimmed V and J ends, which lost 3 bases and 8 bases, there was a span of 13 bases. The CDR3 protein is CASSDSGRVGYTF. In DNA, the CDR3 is TGTGCCAGCAGTGACTCCGGCAGGGTGGGCTACACCTTC.

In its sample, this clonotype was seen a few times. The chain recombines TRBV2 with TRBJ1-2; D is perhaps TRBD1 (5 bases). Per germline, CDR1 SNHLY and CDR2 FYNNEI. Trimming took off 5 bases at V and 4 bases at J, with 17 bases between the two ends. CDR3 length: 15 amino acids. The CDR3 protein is CASSLSYTRGYGYTF. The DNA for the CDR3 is TGTGCCAGCAGTTTATCGTACACTAGGGGCTATGGCTACACCTTC.

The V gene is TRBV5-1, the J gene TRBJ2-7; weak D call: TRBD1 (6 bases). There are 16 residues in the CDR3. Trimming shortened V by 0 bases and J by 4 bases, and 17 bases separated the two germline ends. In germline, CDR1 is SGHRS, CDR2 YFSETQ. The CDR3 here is CASSLGGRGRKYEQYF. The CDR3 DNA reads TGCGCCAGCAGCTTGGGAGGCAGGGGTAGAAAATACGAGCAGTACTTC.